This T cell receptor beta chain was sequenced for a study of vaccination effects on CD4 cells after COVID-19. Repertoires were generated with immunoSEQ multiplex PCR, while TCRdb's copy carries only in-frame clones and drops some. The sample shows approximately 28,000 clones, roughly 71% of them seen only once. With V trimmed by 2 bases and J by 4 bases, 4 bases remained unmatched. Germline V gives CDR1 MNHEY, CDR2 SVGAGI. The CDR3 contains 15 residues. Comments on this clone: The antigen remains unidentified.

Antigen-specific CD4+ T cell clonotypes were called by their expansion after viral peptide-pool culture in ViraFEST. It was after more than nine days of culture that CD4+ T cells were isolated. Participants were given two doses of BNT162b2 or mRNA-1273 vaccine. Cultures of about 2 million PBMC per well contained 9.5 to 10 IU/ml IL-2 plus 10 ug/ml peptides. Specimen: CD4+ T cells from PBMCs cultured with HCoV-NL63 spike peptides, collected after COVID-19 vaccination. The chain is built from TRBV6-5 and TRBJ2-7; 11 bases are shared with TRBD1. The TCR originated in a human donor who received a COVID-19 vaccine. The CDR3 DNA is TGTGCCAGCAGTTACAGGGACAGGGGGAGGTACGAGCAGTACTTC. Encoded protein: CASSYRDRGRYEQYF.